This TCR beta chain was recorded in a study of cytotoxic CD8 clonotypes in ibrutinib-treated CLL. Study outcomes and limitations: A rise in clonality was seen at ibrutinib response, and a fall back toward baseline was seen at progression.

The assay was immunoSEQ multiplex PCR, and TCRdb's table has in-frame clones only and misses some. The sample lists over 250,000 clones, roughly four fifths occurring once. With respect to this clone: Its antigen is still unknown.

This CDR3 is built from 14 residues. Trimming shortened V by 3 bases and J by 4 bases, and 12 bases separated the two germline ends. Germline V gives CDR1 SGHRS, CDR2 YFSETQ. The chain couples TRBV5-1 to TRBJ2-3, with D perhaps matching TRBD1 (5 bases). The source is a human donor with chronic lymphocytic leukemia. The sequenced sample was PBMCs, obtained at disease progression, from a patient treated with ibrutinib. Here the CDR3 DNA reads TGCGCCAGCAGCTCCCGGCAGGGATCAGATACGCAGTATTTT. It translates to CASSSRQGSDTQYF.